These T cell receptor beta chains were read from a single sample in a study of cytomegalovirus exposure and HLA in healthy donors. Method: immunoSEQ multiplex PCR; TCRdb's copy keeps in-frame clones and lacks some. The sample includes about 120,000 clones, about three quarters of them seen just once. The sequenced material came from PBMCs. All receptors come from a woman in her 30s in good health and CMV-seropositive. Both conserved end residues are part of each CDR3. D genes are given only for firm matches. Where a row states a size, it is once, few, many or the class of an expanded clone; other rows omit it.

abundance: -
j_gene: TRBJ2-2
d_gene: TRBD1
v_gene: TRBV19
CDR3aa: CASSILAGQGRPGELFF
CDR3nt: TGTGCCAGTAGTATTCTGGCGGGACAGGGGCGGCCCGGGGAGCTGTTTTTT

abundance: medium-sized
j_gene: TRBJ1-1
d_gene: -
v_gene: TRBV29-1
CDR3aa: CSVAGTTNTEAFF
CDR3nt: TGCAGCGTTGCCGGGACTACGAACACTGAAGCTTTCTTT

abundance: -
j_gene: TRBJ2-5
d_gene: TRBD1
v_gene: TRBV7-9
CDR3aa: CASSLFSGGETQYF
CDR3nt: TGTGCCAGCAGCTTGTTTTCAGGGGGAGAGACCCAGTACTTC

abundance: -
j_gene: TRBJ1-1
d_gene: TRBD1
v_gene: TRBV28
CDR3aa: CASSSIGQGKTEAFF
CDR3nt: TGTGCCAGCAGTTCCATCGGACAGGGGAAGACTGAAGCTTTCTTT

abundance: -
j_gene: TRBJ2-5
d_gene: TRBD1
v_gene: TRBV5-1
CDR3aa: CASSPQGQTQYF
CDR3nt: TGCGCCAGCAGCCCACAGGGGCAGACCCAGTACTTC

abundance: -
j_gene: TRBJ1-2
d_gene: -
v_gene: TRBV2
CDR3aa: CASSEAGGYTF
CDR3nt: TGTGCCAGCAGTGAAGCGGGCGGCTACACCTTC

abundance: -
j_gene: TRBJ2-1
d_gene: TRBD2
v_gene: TRBV7-2
CDR3aa: CASSSIGLAEQFF
CDR3nt: TGTGCCAGCAGCTCAATCGGACTAGCTGAGCAGTTCTTC

abundance: -
j_gene: TRBJ2-1
d_gene: TRBD2
v_gene: TRBV4-2
CDR3aa: CASSERGASYNEQFF
CDR3nt: TGTGCCAGCAGCGAGCGGGGGGCCTCCTACAATGAGCAGTTCTTC

abundance: -
j_gene: TRBJ1-5
d_gene: TRBD1
v_gene: TRBV6-6
CDR3aa: CASRSPTGGSNQPQHF
CDR3nt: TGTGCCAGCAGATCACCTACAGGGGGCTCCAATCAGCCCCAGCATTTT

abundance: -
j_gene: TRBJ2-2
d_gene: -
v_gene: TRBV19
CDR3aa: CASSIDGRTSGELFF
CDR3nt: TGTGCCAGTAGTATAGATGGGAGGACCTCCGGGGAGCTGTTTTTT

abundance: once
j_gene: TRBJ2-5
d_gene: -
v_gene: TRBV5-4
CDR3aa: CASSPGTRMETQYF
CDR3nt: TGTGCCAGCAGCCCGGGAACTAGGATGGAGACCCAGTACTTC

abundance: -
j_gene: TRBJ2-7
d_gene: -
v_gene: TRBV30
CDR3aa: CASEGGYEQYF
CDR3nt: TGTGCCTCAGAAGGGGGCTACGAGCAGTACTTC

abundance: -
j_gene: TRBJ2-5
d_gene: TRBD2
v_gene: TRBV28
CDR3aa: CASSRGGAGETQYF
CDR3nt: TGTGCCAGCAGCCGCGGGGGGGCCGGTGAGACCCAGTACTTC

abundance: -
j_gene: TRBJ2-5
d_gene: TRBD1
v_gene: TRBV5-1
CDR3aa: CASSSTGVETQYF
CDR3nt: TGCGCCAGCAGCTCAACAGGGGTAGAGACCCAGTACTTC

abundance: -
j_gene: TRBJ2-1
d_gene: -
v_gene: TRBV15
CDR3aa: CATSSRAGGEQFF
CDR3nt: TGTGCCACCAGCTCCCGAGCGGGTGGTGAGCAGTTCTTC

abundance: -
j_gene: TRBJ1-4
d_gene: TRBD1
v_gene: TRBV18
CDR3aa: CASSRGQVGEKLFF
CDR3nt: TGTGCCAGCTCTCGAGGACAGGTGGGAGAAAAACTGTTTTTT

abundance: -
j_gene: TRBJ2-2
d_gene: TRBD1
v_gene: TRBV6-5
CDR3aa: CASSQPGQGAGELFF
CDR3nt: TGTGCCAGCAGCCAACCGGGACAGGGCGCCGGGGAGCTGTTTTTT

abundance: few
j_gene: TRBJ1-4
d_gene: -
v_gene: TRBV4-1
CDR3aa: CASSPPGAGEKLFF
CDR3nt: TGCGCCAGCAGCCCCCCCGGGGCGGGGGAAAAACTGTTTTTT

abundance: -
j_gene: TRBJ2-3
d_gene: TRBD2
v_gene: TRBV5-1
CDR3aa: CASRSGLAGSYQGDTQYF
CDR3nt: TGCGCCAGCAGATCCGGACTAGCGGGGTCTTACCAGGGAGATACGCAGTATTTT

abundance: -
j_gene: TRBJ2-5
d_gene: TRBD1
v_gene: TRBV5-1
CDR3aa: CASSLGAGGYQETQYF
CDR3nt: TGCGCCAGCAGCTTGGGGGCAGGGGGCTACCAAGAGACCCAGTACTTC

abundance: few
j_gene: TRBJ2-3
d_gene: TRBD2
v_gene: TRBV29-1
CDR3aa: CSVERGGSDTQYF
CDR3nt: TGCAGCGTTGAGCGGGGGGGATCGGATACGCAGTATTTT

abundance: -
j_gene: TRBJ2-1
d_gene: -
v_gene: TRBV7-2
CDR3aa: CASSLGRPGNEQFF
CDR3nt: TGTGCCAGCAGCTTAGGCCGTCCAGGAAATGAGCAGTTCTTC

abundance: -
j_gene: TRBJ2-3
d_gene: -
v_gene: TRBV30
CDR3aa: CAWSPGSGGGLTSTDTQYF
CDR3nt: TGTGCCTGGAGTCCGGGGTCCGGCGGGGGCCTAACGAGCACAGATACGCAGTATTTT

abundance: -
j_gene: TRBJ1-5
d_gene: -
v_gene: TRBV30
CDR3aa: CAWSQAGFGQPQHF
CDR3nt: TGTGCCTGGAGTCAGGCGGGGTTTGGTCAGCCCCAGCATTTT

abundance: -
j_gene: TRBJ2-3
d_gene: TRBD1
v_gene: TRBV18
CDR3aa: CASSPTGGPTDTQYF
CDR3nt: TGTGCCAGCTCACCGACAGGGGGTCCCACAGATACGCAGTATTTT

abundance: -
j_gene: TRBJ2-5
d_gene: -
v_gene: TRBV5-1
CDR3aa: CASSLYTGEETQYF
CDR3nt: TGCGCCAGCAGCTTGTATACGGGGGAGGAGACCCAGTACTTC

abundance: -
j_gene: TRBJ2-3
d_gene: TRBD2
v_gene: TRBV6-6
CDR3aa: CASSNGGVWDTQYF
CDR3nt: TGTGCCAGCAGTAACGGGGGGGTGTGGGATACGCAGTATTTT

abundance: once
j_gene: TRBJ2-3
d_gene: -
v_gene: TRBV4-2
CDR3aa: CASSQQQWDTQYF
CDR3nt: TGTGCCAGCAGCCAACAACAATGGGATACGCAGTATTTT

abundance: -
j_gene: TRBJ1-3
d_gene: -
v_gene: TRBV6-6
CDR3aa: CGAGGMGNTIYF
CDR3nt: TGTGGGGCGGGGGGTATGGGAAACACCATATATTTT

abundance: -
j_gene: TRBJ2-2
d_gene: TRBD2
v_gene: TRBV7-2
CDR3aa: CASSLGLAGKGELFF
CDR3nt: TGTGCCAGCAGCTTAGGACTAGCGGGGAAGGGGGAGCTGTTTTTT

abundance: once
j_gene: TRBJ1-1
d_gene: TRBD1
v_gene: TRBV4-1
CDR3aa: CASSQDGTRTGLNTEAFF
CDR3nt: TGCGCCAGCAGCCAAGATGGAACCCGGACAGGCCTGAACACTGAAGCTTTCTTT

abundance: -
j_gene: TRBJ1-2
d_gene: TRBD1
v_gene: TRBV6-1
CDR3aa: CASSGMGQGGYGYTF
CDR3nt: TGTGCCAGCAGTGGCATGGGACAGGGTGGTTATGGCTACACCTTC

abundance: -
j_gene: TRBJ2-1
d_gene: -
v_gene: TRBV2
CDR3aa: CASRLDPGTYNEQFF
CDR3nt: TGTGCCAGCAGACTAGACCCGGGGACCTACAATGAGCAGTTCTTC

abundance: -
j_gene: TRBJ2-2
d_gene: TRBD2
v_gene: TRBV5-4
CDR3aa: CASSLLRGDDTGELFF
CDR3nt: TGTGCCAGCAGCTTGTTGCGGGGGGACGACACCGGGGAGCTGTTTTTT

abundance: -
j_gene: TRBJ2-7
d_gene: TRBD1
v_gene: TRBV4-2
CDR3aa: CASSQGQGGSYEQYF
CDR3nt: TGTGCCAGCAGCCAAGGACAGGGGGGGAGCTACGAGCAGTACTTC

abundance: -
j_gene: TRBJ2-7
d_gene: TRBD2
v_gene: TRBV7-2
CDR3aa: CASSKGTSGSYEQYF
CDR3nt: TGTGCCAGCAGCAAAGGGACTAGCGGCTCCTACGAGCAGTACTTC

abundance: -
j_gene: TRBJ2-5
d_gene: -
v_gene: TRBV5-4
CDR3aa: CASSLVQKETQYF
CDR3nt: TGTGCCAGCAGCTTGGTTCAGAAAGAGACCCAGTACTTC

abundance: -
j_gene: TRBJ2-1
d_gene: -
v_gene: TRBV29-1
CDR3aa: CSVGLGDEQFF
CDR3nt: TGCAGCGTTGGCTTAGGGGATGAGCAGTTCTTC

abundance: -
j_gene: TRBJ1-2
d_gene: TRBD1
v_gene: TRBV28
CDR3aa: CASSLGDRLYYGYTF
CDR3nt: TGTGCCAGCAGTTTAGGGGACAGGCTTTACTATGGCTACACCTTC

abundance: medium-sized
j_gene: TRBJ1-2
d_gene: TRBD1
v_gene: TRBV28
CDR3aa: CASTTQGARGYTF
CDR3nt: TGTGCCAGCACCACACAGGGGGCACGCGGCTACACCTTC

abundance: -
j_gene: TRBJ2-1
d_gene: TRBD2
v_gene: TRBV4-2
CDR3aa: CASSPIRLLAGTAGEQFF
CDR3nt: TGTGCCAGCAGCCCAATAAGGTTACTAGCGGGGACCGCCGGTGAGCAGTTCTTC

abundance: few
j_gene: TRBJ2-1
d_gene: TRBD2
v_gene: TRBV4-2
CDR3aa: CASSASGGSYNEQFF
CDR3nt: TGTGCCAGCAGCGCCAGCGGGGGTTCGTACAATGAGCAGTTCTTC

abundance: -
j_gene: TRBJ2-7
d_gene: -
v_gene: TRBV7-9
CDR3aa: CASSLVRVDEQYF
CDR3nt: TGTGCCAGCAGCTTAGTCAGGGTGGACGAGCAGTACTTC